The 27 T cell receptor beta chains listed next were all sequenced from one sample in a study of cytomegalovirus exposure and HLA in healthy donors. It was with 60 Vbeta and 13 Jbeta primers that the PCR ran. The repertoire was sequenced with immunoSEQ multiplex PCR; TCRdb's copy has only in-frame clones and lacks some. The repertoire consists of 110,000 to 150,000 clones, with 65% to 75% occurring once and the leading ten covering about 4.7%. The specimen sequenced was PBMCs. The receptors shown here come from a man aged 55 to 70 in good health and CMV-seronegative.

The chain is built from TRBV19 and TRBJ2-7, with TRBD2 matching 9 bases. J gave up 3 bases and V 6 bases, and 3 bases lay outside the gene matches. This CDR3 has 13 amino acids. Germline V gives CDR1 LNHDA, CDR2 SQIVND (reference sequence). CDR3 protein: CASSLSGSYEQYF. In DNA, the CDR3 is TGTGCCAGTAGCCTTAGCGGGAGCTACGAGCAGTACTTC. Full variable domain (remainder filled in from reference TRBV19 and TRBJ2-7): DGGITQSPKYLFRKEGQNVTLSCEQNLNHDAMYWYRQDPGQGLRLIYYSQIVNDFQKGDIAEGYSVSREKKESFPLTVTSAQKNPTAFYLCASSLSGSYEQYFGPGTRLTVT.

The genes are TRBV5-4 and TRBJ2-1; 7 bases align to TRBD2. The germline gives CDR1 SGHNT, CDR2 YYREEE (reference sequence). J gave up 3 bases and V 10 bases, and 19 bases lay outside the gene matches. This CDR3 contains 17 residues. The CDR3 spells CAFPGLPSGGDYNEQFF. CDR3 nucleotide sequence: TGTGCCTTCCCCGGGCTTCCTAGCGGAGGGGACTACAATGAGCAGTTCTTC.

In its sample, this clone ranks as medium-sized (0.01 to 0.1%). J is TRBJ1-1 and V is TRBV7-9, with 9 bases lining up with TRBD1. From germline, CDR1 is SEHNR and CDR2 FQNEAQ (reference sequence). CDR3 length equals 15 residues. Germline trimming cut 2 bases from V and 4 bases from J; bases unmatched to any gene: 5. The DNA for the CDR3 is TGTGCCAGCAGCTTACTCCGGACAGGGGTCACTGAAGCTTTCTTT. Residues: CASSLLRTGVTEAFF.

This CDR3 is CASEDRVSYEQYF. The CDR3 DNA sequence: TGTGCCAGCGAGGACAGGGTCTCCTACGAGCAGTACTTC. This rearrangement joins TRBV2 to TRBJ2-7, with TRBD1 matching 8 bases. V shed 8 bases, J shed 0 bases, and the junction held 3 bases outside the gene matches. The CDR3 length is 13 residues. Per the germline V gene, CDR1 is SNHLY and CDR2 is FYNNEI.

This clone was counted a few times. The genes are TRBV11-2 and TRBJ2-7, with 7 nucleotides matching TRBD2. From germline, CDR1 is SGHAT and CDR2 FQNNGV. This CDR3 region has 16 residues. The V gene end was trimmed by 5 bases and the J gene end by 6 bases; junction bases not matched to a gene: 16. CDR3 region: CASSPRLAGAVGEQYF. The DNA of the CDR3 is TGTGCCAGCAGCCCCCGTTTAGCGGGTGCTGTGGGCGAGCAGTACTTC.

This chain links TRBV28 with TRBJ2-7; D unresolved. V lost 6 bases, J lost 6 bases, and 12 bases lay in between. CDR1 is MDHEN, CDR2 SYDVKM, per germline. This CDR3 is built from 12 residues. The CDR3 loop is CASSLTTSEQYF. The CDR3 DNA reads as TGTGCCAGCAGCCTTACTACCTCCGAGCAGTACTTC.

This clone was observed a few times. The genes are TRBV13 and TRBJ2-1; 9 bases align to TRBD2. V was pared by 3 bases and J by 1 base, with 7 bases of the junction left unmatched. The CDR3 loop spans 17 amino acids. Germline CDR1 reads PRHDT; CDR2 reads FYEKMQ (reference sequence). The CDR3 sequence is CASSFWPGLASYNEQFF. The CDR3 coding sequence is TGTGCCAGCAGCTTTTGGCCGGGACTAGCATCCTACAATGAGCAGTTCTTC.

This clone was picked up one time. The rearrangement uses TRBV29-1 and TRBJ2-5, with TRBD1 as a possible D gene (6 bases). Per germline, CDR1 SQVTM and CDR2 ANQGSEA. The V and J ends lost 8 bases and 7 bases respectively, with 20 bases between them. There are 13 residues in the CDR3. CDR3 in amino acids: CSLLQGNSGTQYF. DNA of the CDR3: TGCAGCCTGCTCCAGGGGAATTCCGGGACCCAGTACTTC.

The J gene is TRBJ1-1, the V gene TRBV19, with 10 bases identical to TRBD1. CDR3 size: 14 residues. After removal of 6 bases from V and 4 bases from J, the junction contained 5 bases not matched to a gene. Germline V gene lookup returns CDR1 LNHDA and CDR2 SQIVND (reference sequence). The CDR3 region is CASSPGQGTTEAFF. The CDR3 DNA is TGTGCCAGTAGCCCGGGACAGGGGACCACTGAAGCTTTCTTT.

The rearrangement joins TRBV5-4 to TRBJ2-7; 8 bases line up with TRBD1. Per germline, CDR1 SGHNT and CDR2 YYREEE (reference sequence). The CDR3 loop spans 16 amino acids. The V segment lost 5 bases and the J segment 2 bases; nucleotides outside the gene matches: 12. The CDR3 loop reads CASSFTAGTGAYEQYF. As DNA, the CDR3 is TGTGCCAGCAGTTTTACCGCCGGGACAGGTGCCTACGAGCAGTACTTC.

The chain joins TRBV27 to TRBJ2-7; a weak D match, TRBD1 (5 bases). The CDR3 has 14 amino acids. V shed 5 bases and J shed 6 bases, with 17 bases lying between them. CDR1 is MNHEY, CDR2 SMNVEV, per germline (reference sequence). The CDR3 nucleotides read TGTGCCAGCAGTCCCTTGGGGCGATTCGGCGAGCAGTACTTC. This encodes CASSPLGRFGEQYF.

The rearrangement joins TRBV28 to TRBJ2-7, with D perhaps matching TRBD1 (6 bases). V shed 4 bases and J shed 0 bases, with 10 bases lying between them. This CDR3 has 14 amino acids. CDR1 and CDR2 from the germline V gene are MDHEN and SYDVKM. CDR3 sequence (DNA): TGTGCCAGCAGTTGGGCCAGGGGCTCCTACGAGCAGTACTTC. It translates to CASSWARGSYEQYF.

The chain carries TRBV5-1 and TRBJ1-1; no reliable D call. V was pared by 4 bases and J by 4 bases, with 17 bases between. In germline, CDR1 is SGHRS, CDR2 YFSETQ. CDR3 length: 15 amino acids. CDR3 DNA sequence: TGCGCCAGCAGCCCACTAGACCCGGTATCCACTGAAGCTTTCTTT. Encoded protein: CASSPLDPVSTEAFF.

The chain combines TRBV18 with TRBJ2-2, with 9 positions matching TRBD1. Trimming cost V 0 bases and J 7 bases; bases outside gene matches: 9. The CDR3 loop spans 17 amino acids. Per the germline V gene, CDR1 is KGHSH and CDR2 is LQKENI. CDR3 in DNA: TGTGCCAGCTCACCACCAGTGGACAGGGGTCTTGGCGGGGAGCTGTTTTTT. This gives the protein CASSPPVDRGLGGELFF.

A few counts support this clone. The genes are TRBV29-1 and TRBJ1-5; tentative D call: TRBD1 (5 bases). The CDR3 has 14 amino acids. Trimming removed 4 bases at V and 2 bases at J, with 12 bases between. From germline, CDR1 is SQVTM and CDR2 ANQGSEA. The CDR3 DNA follows: TGCAGCGTTGCTGGGGGGGAACGCAATCAGCCCCAGCATTTT. Its protein is CSVAGGERNQPQHF.

This clone was found many times. V and J are TRBV28 and TRBJ1-5, with D maybe TRBD1 (5 bases). Germline V gene data show CDR1 as MDHEN and CDR2 as SYDVKM. The CDR3 is 15 amino acids. Trimming took 5 bases from V and 4 from J, leaving 15 bases between them. CDR3 in DNA: TGTGCCAGCAGTGGGGGGGGAGGGCTTAATCAGCCCCAGCATTTT. Its protein is CASSGGGGLNQPQHF.

This clone has only a few counts. The CDR3 region is CASSLAGRREPYEQYF. CDR3 DNA sequence: TGTGCCAGCAGCTTGGCCGGCAGGAGGGAACCCTACGAGCAGTACTTC. The chain links TRBV5-6 to TRBJ2-7; tentatively, D is TRBD2 (6 bases). The germline V and J ends were trimmed by 0 bases and 2 bases, with 15 bases remaining between them. Germline lookup yields CDR1 SGHDT and CDR2 YYEEEE. The CDR3 runs to 16 residues.

The chain is built from TRBV30 and TRBJ1-3; weak D call: TRBD1 (6 bases). The V gene's germline CDR1 is GTSNPN and CDR2 SVGIG (reference sequence). The germline V and J ends were trimmed by 5 bases and 3 bases, with 8 bases remaining between them. This CDR3 has 12 residues. The CDR3 DNA follows: TGTGCCTGGGACAGGAATGGAAACACCATATATTTT. Translation: CAWDRNGNTIYF.

The chain couples TRBV19 to TRBJ2-3, with 9 nucleotides matching TRBD1. This CDR3 spans 15 amino acids. The ends lost 5 bases at V and 0 bases at J; junction bases unmatched: 3. Germline V CDR1 and CDR2: LNHDA, SQIVND (reference sequence). The CDR3 region is CASSGGQGSTDTQYF. CDR3 nucleotides: TGTGCCAGTAGTGGCGGACAGGGGAGCACAGATACGCAGTATTTT.

V is TRBV2 and J is TRBJ2-1, with a tentative D call TRBD1 (5 bases). V was pared by 2 bases and J by 6 bases, with 8 bases between. Germline V lookup: CDR1 SNHLY, CDR2 FYNNEI. The CDR3 is 13 amino acids. CDR3 sequence reads: CASSERQINEQFF. In nucleotides, the CDR3 is TGTGCCAGCAGTGAAAGACAGATCAATGAGCAGTTCTTC.

V gene TRBV5-4 combines with J gene TRBJ2-2; D is uncertain. The CDR3 sequence is 13 residues long. Trimming left V 2 bases short and J 3 bases short, with 5 bases between. Germline CDR1 reads SGHNT; CDR2 reads YYREEE (reference sequence). The CDR3 is CASSLQYTGELFF. The CDR3 bases are TGTGCCAGCAGCTTACAGTACACCGGGGAGCTGTTTTTT.

The rearrangement joins TRBV25-1 to TRBJ2-7, with 10 bases aligning to TRBD1. Trimming removed 3 bases from V and 4 bases from J; junction bases left unmatched: 3. The CDR3 loop spans 14 amino acids. CDR1 and CDR2 (germline): MGHDK, SYGVNS. The CDR3 DNA follows: TGTGCCAGCAGTGATAGGGGACAGGGGTACGAGCAGTACTTC. Translating it yields CASSDRGQGYEQYF.

The CDR3 here is CASSFQTGFTYEQYF. The CDR3 nucleotides are TGCGCCAGCAGCTTTCAGACAGGCTTTACCTACGAGCAGTACTTC. The rearrangement links TRBV5-1 to TRBJ2-7, with a weak D call TRBD1 (6 bases). V was trimmed by 2 bases and J by 2 bases, leaving 14 bases between them. The CDR3 is 15 residues long. CDR1 and CDR2 (germline): SGHRS, YFSETQ.

This clone has just a few counts. The chain couples TRBV28 to TRBJ2-6, with D hard to call. CDR3 length: 14 residues. V lost 6 bases, J lost 0 bases, and 6 bases lay in between. CDR1 and CDR2 from the germline V gene are MDHEN and SYDVKM. The CDR3 protein is CASRVGSGANVLTF. DNA for the CDR3: TGTGCCAGCAGGGTCGGCTCTGGGGCCAACGTCCTGACTTTC.

The rearrangement uses TRBV5-1 and TRBJ2-2, with D perhaps matching TRBD1 (5 bases). There are 16 residues in the CDR3. Between the trimmed V and J ends, which lost 3 bases and 1 base, there was a span of 13 bases. Looked up from germline, CDR1 is SGHRS and CDR2 is YFSETQ. Here the CDR3 DNA reads TGCGCCAGCAGCTCCTTAGACAGAATGAACACCGGGGAGCTGTTTTTT. It specifies CASSSLDRMNTGELFF.

The gene calls are TRBV19 and TRBJ2-7; 13 bases map to TRBD2. The CDR3 totals 20 residues. CDR1 LNHDA and CDR2 SQIVND come from the germline V gene (reference sequence). The junction had 16 bases not matched to a gene; V was cut back by 3 bases and J by 2 bases. The CDR3 loop is CASSITGTSGTRRAAYEQYF. The CDR3 DNA reads TGTGCCAGTAGTATCACCGGGACTAGCGGGACCCGCAGGGCCGCCTACGAGCAGTACTTC. The variable domain in full, with the rest retrieved from reference TRBV19 and TRBJ2-7, is DGGITQSPKYLFRKEGQNVTLSCEQNLNHDAMYWYRQDPGQGLRLIYYSQIVNDFQKGDIAEGYSVSREKKESFPLTVTSAQKNPTAFYLCASSITGTSGTRRAAYEQYFGPGTRLTVT.

This clone appeared a few times. The genes are TRBV9 and TRBJ1-4, with unresolved D. This CDR3 contains 13 residues. From germline, CDR1 is SGDLS and CDR2 YYNGEE. V lost 0 bases and J lost 8, with 8 bases in between. The CDR3 nucleotides are TGTGCCAGCAGCGTAGGTCGTCGGGAAAAACTGTTTTTT. Protein: CASSVGRREKLFF.